A single sample gave rise to the 13 T cell receptor beta chains below, sequenced in a study of T cell repertoires in cytomegalovirus infection. MiXCR, run by TCRdb on the reads, gives a single entry per CDR3 protein. The sample lists about 80,000 distinct CDR3 sequences; 3% to 4.5% were seen once. The sequencing sample was made of PBMCs. All receptors come from a human donor in good health (CMV status not recorded). Some clones in this sample may be carry-over from other donors' samples.

This clonotype was observed at least ten times. The rearrangement uses TRBV28 and TRBJ1-2; 7 nucleotides agree with TRBD1. With V trimmed by 3 bases and J by 8 bases, 6 bases remained unmatched. CDR1 is MDHEN, CDR2 SYDVKM, per germline. CDR3 length equals 13 residues. The CDR3 DNA reads as TGTGCCAGCAGTTTCGAGGGGGCGAGAGGCTACACCTTC. This codes for CASSFEGARGYTF.

This clonotype was seen ten or more times. The rearrangement links TRBV5-4 to TRBJ1-6, with D maybe TRBD1 (5 bases). The germline CDR1 and CDR2 sequences are SGHNT and YYREEE (reference sequence). The CDR3 runs 13 residues. V was shortened by 4 bases and J by 10 bases, with 12 bases between the two germline ends. CDR3 loop: CASSIRQQSPLHF. CDR3 coding DNA: TGTGCCAGCAGCATACGACAGCAATCACCCCTCCACTTT.

This clonotype was observed many times. The V and J genes are TRBV28 and TRBJ2-6, with D maybe TRBD1 (7 bases). Germline CDR1 reads MDHEN; CDR2 reads SYDVKM. V was shortened by 1 base and J by 7 bases, with 11 bases between the two germline ends. This CDR3 is 15 amino acids long. CDR3 amino acids: CASSLSGGRANVLTF. The CDR3 nucleotides are TGTGCCAGCAGTTTATCAGGGGGGCGAGCCAACGTCCTGACTTTC.

This clonotype came up many times. The chain is built from TRBV7-8 and TRBJ1-5; no clear D. The CDR3 loop spans 12 amino acids. CDR1 and CDR2 from the germline V gene are SGHVS and FQNEAQ. Trimming left V 4 bases short and J 5 bases short, with 6 bases between. In DNA form, the CDR3 reads TGTGCCAGCAGCTCGAACGATCAGCCCCAGCATTTT. As protein: CASSSNDQPQHF.

On this clonotype: A read error may explain this, as a much larger clone is one base away. The chain joins TRBV2 to TRBJ1-2; 7 bases agree with TRBD1. CDR3 length: 12 amino acids. The junction had 10 bases not matched to a gene; V was cut back by 6 bases and J by 12 bases. Germline V CDR1 and CDR2: SNHLY, FYNNEI. The CDR3 DNA sequence: TGTGCCAGCAGAGGGGACACAGGGGACAACACCTTC. Translating it yields CASRGDTGDNTF.

Many counts were recorded for this clonotype. V is TRBV6-6 and J is TRBJ1-2; 9 bases are a match to TRBD1. Germline trimming cut 2 bases from V and 8 bases from J; bases unmatched to any gene: 9. The CDR3 extends over 15 amino acids. Germline CDR1 and CDR2: MNHNY and SVGAGI (reference sequence). As DNA, the CDR3 is TGTGCCAGCAGTTACCAAGGACAGGGGATACACGGCTACACCTTC. It codes for CASSYQGQGIHGYTF.

In its sample, this clonotype was seen many times. V gene TRBV28 combines with J gene TRBJ1-2, with D hard to call. The CDR3 spans 14 residues. V lost 7 bases, J lost 3 bases, and 15 bases lay in between. Germline CDR1 is MDHEN and CDR2 is SYDVKM. Written as DNA, the CDR3 is TGTGCCAGCACCAGCGGGTTTCGGGACTATGGCTACACCTTC. It is translated as CASTSGFRDYGYTF.

This clonotype was seen many times. Germline and junction disagree at one end, which may indicate a read error. The J gene is TRBJ2-5, the V gene TRBV7-7; D is undetermined. CDR1 is SSHAT, CDR2 FNYEAQ, per germline (reference sequence). The CDR3 is 16 amino acids. The CDR3 here is CASSPNRALPQETQYF. The CDR3 DNA follows: TGTGCTAGCAGCCCCAACCGGGCCCTCCCTCAAGAGACCCAGTACTTC.

This clonotype was seen at least ten times. The chain recombines TRBV7-6 with TRBJ1-1; D is uncertain. V lost 4 bases, J lost 1 base, and 10 bases lay in between. The CDR3 has 14 amino acids. Germline-derived CDR1 and CDR2 are SGHVS and FNYEAQ. The CDR3 loop reads CASSSNVPNTEAFF. The CDR3 DNA reads as TGTGCCAGCAGCTCAAATGTACCGAACACTGAAGCTTTCTTT.

The sample holds many counts of this clonotype. The J gene is TRBJ2-7, the V gene TRBV7-9; 7 nucleotides line up with TRBD1. The CDR3 runs 14 residues. V dropped 5 bases and J dropped 2; count of bases not matched to a gene: 6. Germline V gene data show CDR1 as SEHNR and CDR2 as FQNEAQ (reference sequence). The CDR3 region is CASSPGQTTYEQYF. DNA for the CDR3: TGTGCCAGCAGCCCGGGACAGACAACCTACGAGCAGTACTTC.

V and J are TRBV7-9 and TRBJ2-7; D possibly corresponds to TRBD2 (5 bases). Germline V CDR1 and CDR2: SEHNR, FQNEAQ (reference sequence). CDR3 length: 13 residues. Trimming took off 1 base at V and 4 bases at J, with 8 bases between the two ends. CDR3 in amino acids: CASSLVGGYEQYF. DNA for the CDR3: TGTGCCAGCAGCTTAGTGGGCGGGTACGAGCAGTACTTC.

The table lists this clonotype with many counts. The chain has TRBV5-5 and TRBJ1-2; D not resolved. The germline V gene encodes CDR1 SGHKS and CDR2 YYEKEE (reference sequence). The V end was cut by 4 bases, the J end by 6 bases, with 13 bases between. The CDR3 totals 13 residues. CDR3 residues: CASSRTYGDGYTF. The DNA of the CDR3 is TGTGCCAGCAGCCGGACCTATGGGGATGGCTACACCTTC.

This clonotype was counted many times. This chain links TRBV19 with TRBJ1-1, with D maybe TRBD1 (6 bases). V lost 5 bases, J lost 8 bases, and 12 bases lay in between. CDR3 length equals 12 residues. Germline V gene lookup returns CDR1 LNHDA and CDR2 SQIVND (reference sequence). CDR3 in DNA: TGTGCCAGTAGTCCCGAAACAGGGGAAGCTTTCTTT. The encoded protein is CASSPETGEAFF.